This is a list of T cell receptor beta chains from one sample in a study of vaccination and CD4 T cells after COVID-19. These receptors have no identified antigens. TCRdb reanalysed the PCR reads using MiXCR and keeps one entry per CDR3 protein. The data contain some 10,000 distinct CDR3 sequences, over 50% of them singletons. Sequencing was performed on CD4+ T cells from blood, cultured in vitro. These receptors were obtained from a human donor who had recovered from COVID-19. Both conserved end residues are part of each CDR3. The D gene is left open where the match is weak. Some rows have no size entry. The others give once, few or many, or a class for an expanded clone.

cdr3_nt cdr3_aa j_call clone_size cdr3_length v_call d_call
TGTGCCAACAGTACCTCACGACAGAACACCGGGGAGCTGTTTTTT CANSTSRQNTGELFF TRBJ2-2 - 15 TRBV6-1 -
TGCAGTGCTAGTAAAGGACAGGCCGCTGACTATGGCTACACCTTC CSASKGQAADYGYTF TRBJ1-2 - 15 TRBV20-1 TRBD1
TGTGCCAGCACCGGACTTCCTCCTGGGACTAGTAATGAGCAGTTCTTC CASTGLPPGTSNEQFF TRBJ2-1 few 16 TRBV6-4 TRBD2
TGTGCCAGCAGCTTGGAAGCGGTCACAGATACGCAGTATTTT CASSLEAVTDTQYF TRBJ2-3 - 14 TRBV5-4 -
TGTGCCAGCAGCGATTTCATGAACACTGAAGCTTTCTTT CASSDFMNTEAFF TRBJ1-1 few 13 TRBV7-8 -
TGTGCCAGCAGTGACCCATTGACAGGAGTATATCAGCCCCAGCATTTT CASSDPLTGVYQPQHF TRBJ1-5 - 16 TRBV25-1 -
TGTGCCACCAGCAGAGATTCCCACCGGGCCGCTGGAAACACCATATATTTT CATSRDSHRAAGNTIYF TRBJ1-3 few 17 TRBV15 -
TGCAGTGCCCTACAGGGCGGTAATTCACCCCTCCACTTT CSALQGGNSPLHF TRBJ1-6 - 13 TRBV20-1 -
TGTGCCTGGGCGACAGGGGTGCTAGAGACCCAGTACTTC CAWATGVLETQYF TRBJ2-5 - 13 TRBV30 TRBD1
TGTGCCAGCACGACCGGACGGCAAGAGACCCAGTACTTC CASTTGRQETQYF TRBJ2-5 - 13 TRBV12-3/TRBV12-4 -
TGCAGTGCTAGTGGGACACTTTACAATGAGCAGTTCTTC CSASGTLYNEQFF TRBJ2-1 few 13 TRBV20-1 -
TGCAGTGCTCTACAGGGCGGACTCAGCACAGATACGCAGTATTTT CSALQGGLSTDTQYF TRBJ2-3 - 15 TRBV20-1 -
TGCAGTGCATTCACAGGGACGGGCAGCACTGAAGCTTTCTTT CSAFTGTGSTEAFF TRBJ1-1 - 14 TRBV20-1 -
TGCGCCAGCAGTTACAGCATGAATGAGCAGTTCTTC CASSYSMNEQFF TRBJ2-1 - 12 TRBV5-1 -
TGTGCCAGTAGTATGGGGGGCCGCTCTGGGGCCAACGTCCTGACTTTC CASSMGGRSGANVLTF TRBJ2-6 few 16 TRBV19 -
TGCAGTGCTAGACAGGACAGGGACCACGAGCAGTACTTC CSARQDRDHEQYF TRBJ2-7 - 13 TRBV20-1 TRBD1
TGTGCCAGCAGTCCCGAGGGATACTACGAGCAGTACTTC CASSPEGYYEQYF TRBJ2-7 - 13 TRBV7-9 -
TGTGCCAGCAGTTTTGGGGAGGGGTGGACTGAAGCTTTCTTT CASSFGEGWTEAFF TRBJ1-1 - 14 TRBV12-3/TRBV12-4 -
TGTGCCAGTAGTATCCAAGAGACCCAGTACTTC CASSIQETQYF TRBJ2-5 once 11 TRBV19 -
TGTGCCACCAGTGACAGCAGCGGGCTCGCAGATACGCAGTATTTT CATSDSSGLADTQYF TRBJ2-3 few 15 TRBV24-1 -
TGTGCCAGCAGTTCCGACACAGGGGAGGGGACCCAGTACTTC CASSSDTGEGTQYF TRBJ2-5 - 14 TRBV27 -
TGCAGTGCTAGCGTGAGCTCCTACAATGAGCAGTTCTTC CSASVSSYNEQFF TRBJ2-1 - 13 TRBV20-1 -